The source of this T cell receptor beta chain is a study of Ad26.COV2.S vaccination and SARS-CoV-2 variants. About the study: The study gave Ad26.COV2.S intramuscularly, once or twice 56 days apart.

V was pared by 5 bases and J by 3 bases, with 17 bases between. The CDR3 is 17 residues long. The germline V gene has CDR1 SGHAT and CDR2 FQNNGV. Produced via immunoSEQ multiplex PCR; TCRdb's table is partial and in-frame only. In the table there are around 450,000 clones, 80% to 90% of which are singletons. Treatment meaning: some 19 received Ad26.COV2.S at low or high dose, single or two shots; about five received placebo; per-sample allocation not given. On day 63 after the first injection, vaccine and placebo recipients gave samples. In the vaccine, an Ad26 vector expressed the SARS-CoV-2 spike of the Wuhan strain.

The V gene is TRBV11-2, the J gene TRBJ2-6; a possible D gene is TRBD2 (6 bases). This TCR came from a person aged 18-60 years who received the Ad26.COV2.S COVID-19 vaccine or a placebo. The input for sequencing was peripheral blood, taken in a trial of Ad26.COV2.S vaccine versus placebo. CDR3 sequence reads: CASSPNLGGGGANVLTF. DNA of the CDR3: TGTGCCAGCAGCCCCAACTTGGGGGGTGGTGGGGCCAACGTCCTGACTTTC.